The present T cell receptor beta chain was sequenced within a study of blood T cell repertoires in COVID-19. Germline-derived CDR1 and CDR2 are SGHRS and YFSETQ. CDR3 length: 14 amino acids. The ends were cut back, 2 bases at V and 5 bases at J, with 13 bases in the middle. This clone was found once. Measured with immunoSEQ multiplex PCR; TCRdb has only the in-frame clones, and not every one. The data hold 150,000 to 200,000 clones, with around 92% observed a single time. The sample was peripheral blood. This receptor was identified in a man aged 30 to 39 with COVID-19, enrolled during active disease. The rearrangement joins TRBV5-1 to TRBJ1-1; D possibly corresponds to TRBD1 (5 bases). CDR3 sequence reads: CASSFSGGGTEAFF. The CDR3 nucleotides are TGCGCCAGCAGCTTCAGTGGGGGAGGAACTGAAGCTTTCTTT.